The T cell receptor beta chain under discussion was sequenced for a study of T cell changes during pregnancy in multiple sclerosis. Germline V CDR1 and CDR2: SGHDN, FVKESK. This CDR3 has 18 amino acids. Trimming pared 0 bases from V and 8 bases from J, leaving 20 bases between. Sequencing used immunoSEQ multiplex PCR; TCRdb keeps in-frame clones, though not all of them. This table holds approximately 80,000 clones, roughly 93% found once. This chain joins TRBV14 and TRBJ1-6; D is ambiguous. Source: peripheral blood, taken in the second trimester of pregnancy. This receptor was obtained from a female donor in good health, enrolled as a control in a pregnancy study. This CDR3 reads CASSQDLSPPTRDSPLHF. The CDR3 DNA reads TGTGCCAGCAGCCAAGATCTTAGCCCCCCCACGCGGGATTCACCCCTCCACTTT.